These 18 T cell receptor beta chains were all obtained from the same sample, sequenced in a study of T cells in Graves' hyperthyroidism and ophthalmopathy. The CDR3 regions of TCR beta were amplified from RNA transcripts. The HTBI set primed first-round TCR CDR3 RT-PCR. TCRdb independently ran MiXCR on the multiplex PCR reads; one entry per CDR3 protein. The repertoire holds about 350,000 distinct CDR3 sequences, with around 14% as singletons. Material: blood. The receptors were gathered from a young woman with Graves' hyperthyroidism.

The table lists this clonotype with many counts. The chain joins TRBV6-1 to TRBJ1-5; perhaps TRBD1 as D (5 bases). CDR1 MNHNS and CDR2 SASEGT come from the germline V gene. The germline V and J ends were trimmed by 2 bases and 1 base, with 9 bases remaining between them. This CDR3 spans 15 amino acids. CDR3 sequence reads: CASSETGGSNQPQHF. The DNA for the CDR3 is TGTGCCAGCAGTGAAACCGGGGGAAGCAATCAGCCCCAGCATTTT.

This clonotype was seen at least ten times. This rearrangement joins TRBV19 to TRBJ1-1; D gene uncertain. V lost 6 bases and J 0 bases, leaving 14 bases between the germline ends. CDR3 size: 15 residues. Germline CDR1 LNHDA, CDR2 SQIVND (reference sequence). DNA of the CDR3: TGTGCCAGTAGCGAACGGACGGCTATGAACACTGAAGCTTTCTTT. Translated: CASSERTAMNTEAFF.

The chain uses TRBV20-1 and TRBJ2-5; the match to TRBD2 covers 9 bases. The CDR3 length is 11 residues. CDR1 is DFQATT, CDR2 SNEGSKA, per germline (reference sequence). The CDR3: CLAGAEETQYF. In DNA, the CDR3 is TGCTTAGCGGGAGCGGAAGAGACCCAGTACTTC.

This clonotype was observed a handful of times. The chain employs TRBV30 and TRBJ2-1, with 14 bases matching TRBD2. CDR1 is GTSNPN, CDR2 SVGIG, per germline (reference sequence). With V trimmed by 1 base and J by 4 bases, 12 bases remained unmatched. CDR3 length: 19 amino acids. The CDR3 reads CAWSAQGDRLAGGYNEQFF. The CDR3 DNA follows: TGTGCCTGGAGTGCCCAAGGAGATCGACTAGCGGGAGGGTACAATGAGCAGTTCTTC.

This clonotype has ten or more counts. The J gene is TRBJ2-1, the V gene TRBV7-8, with 9 bases fitting TRBD2. V was pared by 1 base and J by 4 bases, with 2 bases of the junction left unmatched. The CDR3 is made up of 15 amino acids. CDR1 is SGHVS, CDR2 FQNEAQ, per germline. CDR3 in amino acids: CASSLDSGGYNEQFF. Here the CDR3 DNA reads TGTGCCAGCAGCTTAGATAGCGGGGGTTACAATGAGCAGTTCTTC. Variable domain in full (rest from reference TRBV7-8 and TRBJ2-1): GAGVSQSPRYKVAKRGQDVALRCDPISGHVSLFWYQQALGQGPEFLTYFQNEAQLDKSGLPSDRFFAERPEGSVSTLKIQRTQQEDSAVYLCASSLDSGGYNEQFFGPGTRLTVL.

This clonotype has at least ten counts. The chain has TRBV28 and TRBJ1-5, with D maybe TRBD1 (5 bases). Per the germline V gene, CDR1 is MDHEN and CDR2 is SYDVKM. The CDR3 spans 12 residues. The V gene lost 7 bases and the J gene lost 5 bases, with 9 bases spanning the gap. The chain's CDR3 is CASNQGHQPQHF. Here the CDR3 DNA reads TGTGCCAGCAACCAGGGACATCAGCCCCAGCATTTT.

The CDR3 DNA is TGTGCCAGCAGCGACGACTGGGGGTCCGGGGAGCTGTTTTTT. Its protein is CASSDDWGSGELFF. The gene calls are TRBV9 and TRBJ2-2; the D gene could be TRBD1 or TRBD2 (5 bases each). This CDR3 is 14 amino acids long. Per germline, CDR1 SGDLS and CDR2 YYNGEE. V lost 3 bases and J lost 6, with 12 bases in between.

This clonotype has ten or more counts. The V gene is TRBV28, the J gene TRBJ2-2, with 9 bases fitting TRBD1. The germline gives CDR1 MDHEN, CDR2 SYDVKM. This CDR3 region has 15 residues. The trim removed 3 bases at V and 6 bases at J, leaving 5 bases unmatched. The CDR3 region is CASSLWTGAPGELFF. The CDR3 nucleotides are TGTGCCAGCAGTTTGTGGACAGGGGCTCCCGGGGAGCTGTTTTTT.

The chain has TRBV4-3 and TRBJ2-3, with D perhaps assigned TRBD1 or TRBD2 (5 bases each). This CDR3 region has 14 residues. Trimming shortened V by 1 base and J by 2 bases, and 7 bases separated the two germline ends. Germline V CDR1 and CDR2: LGHNA, YSLEER. In nucleotides, the CDR3 is TGCGCCAGCAGCCAAGGGGGGAACACAGATACGCAGTATTTT. Encoded protein: CASSQGGNTDTQYF.

This clonotype appeared a few times. The chain carries TRBV20-1 and TRBJ2-1, with 8 bases matching TRBD2. With 2 bases clipped from V and 6 bases from J, the junction kept 9 bases outside the gene matches. The CDR3 is 15 residues long. Germline-derived CDR1 and CDR2 are DFQATT and SNEGSKA (reference sequence). The CDR3 loop reads CSARTLLAALNEQFF. CDR3 bases: TGCAGTGCTAGAACCCTACTAGCGGCCCTCAATGAGCAGTTCTTC.

This clonotype has at least ten counts. The chain employs TRBV27 and TRBJ1-5; no reliable D call. The V gene lost 3 bases and the J gene lost 1 base, with 10 bases spanning the gap. Germline V lookup: CDR1 MNHEY, CDR2 SMNVEV (reference sequence). The CDR3 has 15 amino acids. The CDR3 DNA reads as TGTGCCAGCAGTTTGGGTGGACGGAGCAATCAGCCCCAGCATTTT. Its translation is CASSLGGRSNQPQHF.

This clonotype has more than one count but fewer than ten. The CDR3 nucleotides are TGTGCCAGCAGAAAGACAGGGTTGGAGAAGACCCAGTACTTC. Translation gives CASRKTGLEKTQYF. The rearrangement joins TRBV6-1 to TRBJ2-5, with 7 bases identical to TRBD1. The germline gives CDR1 MNHNS, CDR2 SASEGT. Germline trimming cut 6 bases from V and 6 bases from J; bases unmatched to any gene: 10. This CDR3 has 14 amino acids.

This clonotype has only a few counts. The chain uses TRBV9 and TRBJ2-1, with D tentatively TRBD1 (6 bases). V gave up 3 bases and J gave up 7 bases, with 11 bases separating them. Germline values: CDR1 SGDLS, CDR2 YYNGEE. The CDR3 is made up of 13 amino acids. The CDR3 DNA follows: TGTGCCAGCAGCGACAGGGATAGGAATGAGCAGTTCTTC. This translates into CASSDRDRNEQFF.

On this clonotype itself: This may stem from a read error, because a much larger clone lies one nucleotide away. The chain is built from TRBV5-1 and TRBJ2-5, with TRBD1 identical over 7 bases. This CDR3 contains 14 residues. CDR1 SGHRS and CDR2 YFSETQ come from the germline V gene. The CDR3 DNA is TGCGCCAGCAGCCGAACTACAGGGGAAGAGATCCAGTACTTC. It encodes CASSRTTGEEIQYF.

This clonotype was seen repeatedly, ten times or more. The V and J genes are TRBV28 and TRBJ2-7, with TRBD1 matching 10 bases. The V segment lost 6 bases and the J segment 2 bases; nucleotides outside the gene matches: 19. This CDR3 region has 19 residues. Germline V lookup: CDR1 MDHEN, CDR2 SYDVKM. CDR3 DNA sequence: TGTGCCAGCAGACCCCAGGTCTGGGACAGGGGACCCTCTACCTACGAGCAGTACTTC. Translation gives CASRPQVWDRGPSTYEQYF.

Many counts were recorded for this clonotype. The junction shows a germline mismatch at one end, possibly a read error. The rearrangement links TRBV2 to TRBJ2-7; D not resolved. Germline values: CDR1 SNHLY, CDR2 FYNNEI. The CDR3 covers 14 residues. The CDR3 sequence is CASNEIRSSYEQYF. The CDR3, as DNA: TGTGCCAGCAATGAAATCAGATCATCCTACGAGCAGTACTTC.

The chain carries TRBV6-2 or TRBV6-3 and TRBJ2-1; perhaps D is TRBD1 or TRBD2 (6 bases each). CDR3 size: 15 residues. The germline V and J ends were trimmed by 8 bases and 7 bases, with 21 bases remaining between them. CDR1 is MNHEY and CDR2 is SVGEGT in the germline V gene. The CDR3 region has the DNA TGTGCCAGCTCCATGTGGGGGGCCTCGCCGAATGAGCAGTTCTTC. The encoded protein is CASSMWGASPNEQFF.

This clonotype occurred many times. This chain connects TRBV19 to TRBJ2-1; D may correspond to TRBD1 or TRBD2 (5 bases each). The CDR3 sequence is 15 residues long. Trimming pared 5 bases from V and 6 bases from J, leaving 17 bases between. The germline CDR1 and CDR2 sequences are LNHDA and SQIVND (reference sequence). This CDR3 reads CASSLGTQGVNEQFF. The DNA of the CDR3 is TGTGCCAGTAGTCTTGGGACGCAGGGTGTCAATGAGCAGTTCTTC.